This T cell receptor beta chain originates from a study of T cells after yellow fever vaccination. A word on this clonotype: Its cognate antigen is unknown.

Germline CDR1 SEHNR, CDR2 FQNEAQ (reference sequence). V was cut by 1 base and J by 5 bases, with 14 bases left in between. This CDR3 has 15 amino acids. Whole-study findings and limits: Peak timing came faster in the weaker secondary response, day 5 versus 15. Most primary-vaccination clones recurred post-booster (roughly 96% CD4, around 88% CD8).

Making TCR cDNA involved 5'RACE template switching, which added UMIs and a universal primer site. TCRdb re-called the 5' RACE reads through MiXCR, storing one row per CDR3 protein. The sample carries about 330,000 distinct CDR3 sequences, about 8.3% recorded once. Specimen: PBMCs, collected around 45 days after the first yellow fever vaccination. The chain uses TRBV7-9 and TRBJ1-1; the D is unclear. The clonotype comes from a man aged 18 to 30 who received the YFV17D yellow fever vaccine. The CDR3 DNA is TGTGCCAGCAGCTTAGGTTTGAGGGAGGGAACTGAAGCTTTCTTT. Amino acid sequence: CASSLGLREGTEAFF.